These 25 T cell receptor beta chains share one sample of origin, sequenced in a study of blood T cell repertoires in COVID-19. TCRdb's copy holds only in-frame clones and misses some; the assay was immunoSEQ multiplex PCR. The profile shows roughly 32,000 clones, approximately 86% of them singletons. Sample: peripheral blood. All receptors come from a woman older than 75 with active or convalescent COVID-19.

The chain couples TRBV2 to TRBJ1-5; 9 positions match TRBD1. The CDR3 loop spans 13 amino acids. The trim removed 5 bases at V and 5 bases at J, leaving 1 base unmatched. The germline gives CDR1 SNHLY, CDR2 FYNNEI. The CDR3: CASSRDRDQPQHF. The CDR3 DNA is TGTGCCAGCAGTCGGGACAGGGATCAGCCCCAGCATTTT.

This clone is a singleton in its sample. The gene calls are TRBV6-6 and TRBJ1-1, with D possibly TRBD1 on 5 matching bases. V dropped 6 bases and J dropped 7 bases, with 15 bases sitting between them. The CDR3 contains 13 residues. The germline gives CDR1 MNHNY, CDR2 SVGAGI (reference sequence). The CDR3 sequence: CASRSQELLEAFF. The CDR3 nucleotides are TGTGCCAGCAGATCACAGGAGCTACTTGAAGCTTTCTTT.

V is TRBV28 and J is TRBJ1-2; 10 bases line up with TRBD1. Losses at the gene ends were 8 bases for V and 4 bases for J; bases not matched to a gene: 7. The CDR3 covers 14 residues. Germline V gene sequence: CDR1 MDHEN, CDR2 SYDVKM. As DNA, the CDR3 is TGTGCCAGCGGGGGACAGGGGAGGTTCTATGGCTACACCTTC. It encodes CASGGQGRFYGYTF.

The chain employs TRBV25-1 and TRBJ2-1; D is unresolved. The CDR3 length is 14 residues. From germline, CDR1 is MGHDK and CDR2 SYGVNS. Trimming took off 1 base at V and 6 bases at J, with 10 bases between the two ends. The CDR3 loop is CASSESGQSNEQFF. As DNA, the CDR3 is TGTGCCAGCAGTGAATCGGGTCAGTCCAATGAGCAGTTCTTC.

The rearrangement links TRBV3-1 (or the pseudogene TRBV3-2) to TRBJ2-5, with D hard to call. V was clipped by 4 bases and J by 1 base, with 10 bases between them. CDR3 length equals 14 residues. Germline CDR1 LGHDT, CDR2 YNNKEL (reference sequence). This CDR3 reads CASSPIAPQETQYF. The CDR3 nucleotides read TGTGCCAGCAGCCCCATAGCTCCCCAAGAGACCCAGTACTTC.

CDR3 sequence reads: CASTRGGSTGELFF. The CDR3 DNA reads TGTGCCAGTACCCGCGGCGGGAGCACCGGGGAGCTGTTTTTT. J is TRBJ2-2 and V is TRBV19; TRBD2 aligns across 7 bases. In germline, CDR1 is LNHDA, CDR2 SQIVND (reference sequence). The trim removed 7 bases at V and 4 bases at J, leaving 6 bases unmatched. The CDR3 extends over 14 amino acids.

V gene TRBV6-2 or TRBV6-3 combines with J gene TRBJ1-4, with TRBD1 identical over 7 bases. Trimming took 4 bases from V and 5 from J; bases not matched to a gene: 4. The CDR3 has 14 amino acids. Germline CDR1 MNHEY, CDR2 SVGEGT. This chain's CDR3 is CASSWDRRNEKLFF. The CDR3 DNA reads as TGTGCCAGCAGTTGGGACAGAAGGAATGAAAAACTGTTTTTT.

The V call is TRBV6-6, the J call TRBJ1-1; 7 bases fit TRBD1. CDR1 MNHNY and CDR2 SVGAGI come from the germline V gene (reference sequence). CDR3 length: 13 residues. The V and J ends lost 8 bases and 1 base, in that order; junction bases with no gene match: 4. CDR3 sequence reads: CASPGTENTEAFF. Here the CDR3 DNA reads TGTGCCAGCCCCGGGACAGAGAACACTGAAGCTTTCTTT.

The chain uses TRBV9 and TRBJ2-1, with TRBD2 matching 11 bases. Germline CDR1 reads SGDLS; CDR2 reads YYNGEE. CDR3 size: 15 residues. The J segment lost 8 bases and the V segment lost 0 bases, leaving 4 bases of the junction unmatched. CDR3 region: CASSVDSSGRDEQFF. CDR3 coding DNA: TGTGCCAGCAGCGTAGATAGTAGCGGGAGGGATGAGCAGTTCTTC.

The chain is built from TRBV28 and TRBJ1-3; a weak D match, TRBD1 (6 bases). This CDR3 is built from 16 residues. Trimming removed 6 bases from V and 4 bases from J, with 19 bases in between. Germline-derived CDR1 and CDR2 are MDHEN and SYDVKM. The CDR3 nucleotides are TGTGCCAGCAGCACTAACAGGGTGAGGGTCGGAAACACCATATATTTT. Its protein product is CASSTNRVRVGNTIYF.

This chain links TRBV11-3 with TRBJ2-6, with D possibly being TRBD2 (5 bases). The germline CDR1 and CDR2 sequences are SGHNT and YENEEA. CDR3 length: 15 residues. V was shortened by 4 bases and J by 2 bases, with 9 bases between the two germline ends. CDR3 amino acids: CASSSREPGANVLTF. The CDR3, as DNA: TGTGCCAGCAGCTCCCGGGAACCTGGGGCCAACGTCCTGACTTTC.

The V and J genes are TRBV4-1 and TRBJ2-1; 9 nucleotides match TRBD2. V shed 0 bases and J 3 bases; nucleotides not matched to a gene: 3. The germline V gene has CDR1 MGHRA and CDR2 YSYEKL. The CDR3 runs 16 residues. The CDR3 spells CASSQDRSGGYNEQFF. The CDR3 DNA reads TGCGCCAGCAGCCAAGATCGTAGCGGGGGCTACAATGAGCAGTTCTTC.

There are a few counts of this clone. The rearrangement joins TRBV7-3 to TRBJ1-1; no reliable D call. V lost 1 base and J lost 1, with 4 bases in between. In germline, CDR1 is SGHTA, CDR2 FQGTGA. The CDR3 has 13 residues. In DNA, the CDR3 is TGTGCCAGCAGCTTAAATCAGAACACTGAAGCTTTCTTT. It encodes CASSLNQNTEAFF. Drawing the rest from reference TRBV7-3 and TRBJ1-1, the complete variable domain is GAGVSQTPSNKVTEKGKYVELRCDPISGHTALYWYRQSLGQGPEFLIYFQGTGAADDSGLPNDRFFAVRPEGSVSTLKIQRTERGDSAVYLCASSLNQNTEAFFGQGTRLTVV.

The V gene is TRBV5-1, the J gene TRBJ2-1; 9 nucleotides line up with TRBD2. This CDR3 is 16 amino acids long. From germline, CDR1 is SGHRS and CDR2 YFSETQ. With V trimmed by 3 bases and J by 10 bases, 14 bases remained unmatched. CDR3 nucleotide sequence: TGCGCCAGCAGCTGGGGGCTAGCGGGACCCCTTCAGGAGCAGTTCTTC. It specifies CASSWGLAGPLQEQFF. Looking up the rest from reference TRBV5-1 and TRBJ2-1 gives the full variable domain: KAGVTQTPRYLIKTRGQQVTLSCSPISGHRSVSWYQQTPGQGLQFLFEYFSETQRNKGNFPGRFSGRQFSNSRSEMNVSTLELGDSALYLCASSWGLAGPLQEQFFGPGTRLTVL.

This rearrangement joins TRBV5-1 to TRBJ1-2, with D maybe TRBD1 (5 bases). V lost 1 base, J lost 0 bases, and 7 bases lay in between. Germline V CDR1 and CDR2: SGHRS, YFSETQ. The CDR3 is 14 amino acids. The CDR3 nucleotides read TGCGCCAGCAGCTTGACAGGCCCTAACTATGGCTACACCTTC. It is translated as CASSLTGPNYGYTF.

The CDR3 region is CASSQGLSPLHF. The CDR3 region has the DNA TGCGCCAGCAGCCAAGGTCTCTCACCCCTCCACTTT. The chain combines TRBV4-1 with TRBJ1-6, with unresolved D. The CDR3 has 12 amino acids. Germline V gene sequence: CDR1 MGHRA, CDR2 YSYEKL. Trimming removed 1 base at V and 10 bases at J, with 5 bases between.

The chain employs TRBV6-6 and TRBJ2-5; D not certain. The CDR3 consists of 13 residues. In germline, CDR1 is MNHNY, CDR2 SVGAGI (reference sequence). Trimming shortened V by 4 bases and J by 4 bases, and 10 bases separated the two germline ends. The CDR3 loop reads CASSSRLRETQYF. The CDR3, as DNA: TGTGCCAGCAGTTCTCGGTTGCGAGAGACCCAGTACTTC.

This clone was observed a handful of times. The chain employs TRBV13 and TRBJ2-3; 7 nucleotides match TRBD2. Trimming removed 0 bases from V and 2 bases from J; junction bases left unmatched: 5. Germline-derived CDR1 and CDR2 are PRHDT and FYEKMQ (reference sequence). The CDR3 extends over 16 amino acids. CDR3 sequence: CASSLGGGGPTDTQYF. As DNA, the CDR3 is TGTGCCAGCAGCTTAGGGGGCGGGGGACCCACAGATACGCAGTATTTT.

The V call is TRBV7-2, the J call TRBJ1-3; D is unclear. This CDR3 comprises 12 residues. The V end lost 11 bases, the J end lost 2 bases, and 10 bases lay between the germline ends. CDR1 is SGHTA, CDR2 FQGNSA, per germline. DNA of the CDR3: TGTGCCGGGCGTCAAACTGGAAACACCATATATTTT. Residues: CAGRQTGNTIYF. The full variable domain, its missing parts supplied by reference TRBV7-2 and TRBJ1-3, is GAGVSQSPSNKVTEKGKDVELRCDPISGHTALYWYRQSLGQGLEFLIYFQGNSAPDKSGLPSDRFSAERTGGSVSTLTIQRTQQEDSAVYLCAGRQTGNTIYFGEGSWLTVV.

The sample holds one count of this clone. The rearrangement uses TRBV11-3 and TRBJ2-7; 7 bases are a match to TRBD1. The CDR3 has 15 amino acids. Per germline, CDR1 SGHNT and CDR2 YENEEA. J was trimmed by 4 bases and V by 1 base; bases with no gene match: 7. CDR3 bases: TGTGCCAGCAGCTTAGTAGGGACAGATGTTTACGAGCAGTACTTC. It is translated as CASSLVGTDVYEQYF.

The chain has TRBV6-5 and TRBJ1-3; TRBD1 is a possible D gene (5 bases). Per the germline V gene, CDR1 is MNHEY and CDR2 is SVGAGI. The CDR3 consists of 15 residues. V was cut by 8 bases and J by 3 bases, with 17 bases left in between. The CDR3 sequence: CASGGGGFGGNTIYF. The CDR3 DNA reads TGTGCCAGCGGCGGGGGAGGGTTCGGTGGAAACACCATATATTTT.

V gene TRBV19 combines with J gene TRBJ1-1; tentatively, D is TRBD1 (5 bases). Germline-derived CDR1 and CDR2 are LNHDA and SQIVND (reference sequence). The CDR3 loop spans 14 amino acids. V lost 5 bases, J lost 2 bases, and 12 bases lay in between. CDR3 sequence: CASSVTEINTEAFF. CDR3 coding DNA: TGTGCCAGTAGTGTGACAGAGATAAACACTGAAGCTTTCTTT.

This chain's CDR3 is CASSWGQDTGELFF. CDR3 bases: TGCGCCAGCAGCTGGGGACAAGACACCGGGGAGCTGTTTTTT. The chain joins TRBV5-1 to TRBJ2-2; TRBD1 is a possible D gene (6 bases). The CDR3 runs 14 residues. The germline V gene encodes CDR1 SGHRS and CDR2 YFSETQ. The V end was cut by 3 bases, the J end by 3 bases, with 9 bases between. The variable domain in full, with the rest retrieved from reference TRBV5-1 and TRBJ2-2, is KAGVTQTPRYLIKTRGQQVTLSCSPISGHRSVSWYQQTPGQGLQFLFEYFSETQRNKGNFPGRFSGRQFSNSRSEMNVSTLELGDSALYLCASSWGQDTGELFFGEGSRLTVL.

The table lists this clone with a count of one. The chain employs TRBV3-1 (or the pseudogene TRBV3-2) and TRBJ2-3; the D gene is possibly TRBD1 (5 bases). The CDR3 contains 14 residues. The germline gives CDR1 LGHDT, CDR2 YNNKEL (reference sequence). Trimming cost V 10 bases and J 2 bases, with 16 bases left between them. As DNA, the CDR3 is TGTGCCACCTCCCTCAGGGCACTCACAGATACGCAGTATTTT. It codes for CATSLRALTDTQYF.

The chain is built from TRBV2 and TRBJ2-2; 9 bases agree with TRBD1. V lost 3 bases and J lost 4; bases outside the gene matches: 0. Looked up from germline, CDR1 is SNHLY and CDR2 is FYNNEI. This CDR3 spans 14 amino acids. Here the CDR3 DNA reads TGTGCCAGCAGTGAGACAGGGGGCACCGGGGAGCTGTTTTTT. Protein product: CASSETGGTGELFF. Full variable domain (outside the CDR3, taken from reference TRBV2 and TRBJ2-2): EPEVTQTPSHQVTQMGQEVILRCVPISNHLYFYWYRQILGQKVEFLVSFYNNEISEKSEIFDDQFSVERPDGSNFTLKIRSTKLEDSAMYFCASSETGGTGELFFGEGSRLTVL.